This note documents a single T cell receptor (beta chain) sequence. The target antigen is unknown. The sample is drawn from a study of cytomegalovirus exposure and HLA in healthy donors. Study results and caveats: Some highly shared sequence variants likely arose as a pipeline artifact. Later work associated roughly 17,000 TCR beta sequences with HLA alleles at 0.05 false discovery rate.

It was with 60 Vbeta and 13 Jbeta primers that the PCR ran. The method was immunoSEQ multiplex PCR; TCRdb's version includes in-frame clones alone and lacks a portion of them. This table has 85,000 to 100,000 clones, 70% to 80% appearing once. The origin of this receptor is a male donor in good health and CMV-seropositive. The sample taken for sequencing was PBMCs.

In DNA, the CDR3 is TGTGCCAGTAGTATAGAGGGCGGGGGATACTCAACGTATCAGACCCAGTACTTC. Translated: CASSIEGGGYSTYQTQYF. The chain employs TRBV19 and TRBJ2-5; 7 positions match TRBD2. This CDR3 contains 18 residues. Per germline, CDR1 LNHDA and CDR2 SQIVND (reference sequence). Germline trimming cut 0 bases from V and 6 bases from J; bases unmatched to any gene: 16.